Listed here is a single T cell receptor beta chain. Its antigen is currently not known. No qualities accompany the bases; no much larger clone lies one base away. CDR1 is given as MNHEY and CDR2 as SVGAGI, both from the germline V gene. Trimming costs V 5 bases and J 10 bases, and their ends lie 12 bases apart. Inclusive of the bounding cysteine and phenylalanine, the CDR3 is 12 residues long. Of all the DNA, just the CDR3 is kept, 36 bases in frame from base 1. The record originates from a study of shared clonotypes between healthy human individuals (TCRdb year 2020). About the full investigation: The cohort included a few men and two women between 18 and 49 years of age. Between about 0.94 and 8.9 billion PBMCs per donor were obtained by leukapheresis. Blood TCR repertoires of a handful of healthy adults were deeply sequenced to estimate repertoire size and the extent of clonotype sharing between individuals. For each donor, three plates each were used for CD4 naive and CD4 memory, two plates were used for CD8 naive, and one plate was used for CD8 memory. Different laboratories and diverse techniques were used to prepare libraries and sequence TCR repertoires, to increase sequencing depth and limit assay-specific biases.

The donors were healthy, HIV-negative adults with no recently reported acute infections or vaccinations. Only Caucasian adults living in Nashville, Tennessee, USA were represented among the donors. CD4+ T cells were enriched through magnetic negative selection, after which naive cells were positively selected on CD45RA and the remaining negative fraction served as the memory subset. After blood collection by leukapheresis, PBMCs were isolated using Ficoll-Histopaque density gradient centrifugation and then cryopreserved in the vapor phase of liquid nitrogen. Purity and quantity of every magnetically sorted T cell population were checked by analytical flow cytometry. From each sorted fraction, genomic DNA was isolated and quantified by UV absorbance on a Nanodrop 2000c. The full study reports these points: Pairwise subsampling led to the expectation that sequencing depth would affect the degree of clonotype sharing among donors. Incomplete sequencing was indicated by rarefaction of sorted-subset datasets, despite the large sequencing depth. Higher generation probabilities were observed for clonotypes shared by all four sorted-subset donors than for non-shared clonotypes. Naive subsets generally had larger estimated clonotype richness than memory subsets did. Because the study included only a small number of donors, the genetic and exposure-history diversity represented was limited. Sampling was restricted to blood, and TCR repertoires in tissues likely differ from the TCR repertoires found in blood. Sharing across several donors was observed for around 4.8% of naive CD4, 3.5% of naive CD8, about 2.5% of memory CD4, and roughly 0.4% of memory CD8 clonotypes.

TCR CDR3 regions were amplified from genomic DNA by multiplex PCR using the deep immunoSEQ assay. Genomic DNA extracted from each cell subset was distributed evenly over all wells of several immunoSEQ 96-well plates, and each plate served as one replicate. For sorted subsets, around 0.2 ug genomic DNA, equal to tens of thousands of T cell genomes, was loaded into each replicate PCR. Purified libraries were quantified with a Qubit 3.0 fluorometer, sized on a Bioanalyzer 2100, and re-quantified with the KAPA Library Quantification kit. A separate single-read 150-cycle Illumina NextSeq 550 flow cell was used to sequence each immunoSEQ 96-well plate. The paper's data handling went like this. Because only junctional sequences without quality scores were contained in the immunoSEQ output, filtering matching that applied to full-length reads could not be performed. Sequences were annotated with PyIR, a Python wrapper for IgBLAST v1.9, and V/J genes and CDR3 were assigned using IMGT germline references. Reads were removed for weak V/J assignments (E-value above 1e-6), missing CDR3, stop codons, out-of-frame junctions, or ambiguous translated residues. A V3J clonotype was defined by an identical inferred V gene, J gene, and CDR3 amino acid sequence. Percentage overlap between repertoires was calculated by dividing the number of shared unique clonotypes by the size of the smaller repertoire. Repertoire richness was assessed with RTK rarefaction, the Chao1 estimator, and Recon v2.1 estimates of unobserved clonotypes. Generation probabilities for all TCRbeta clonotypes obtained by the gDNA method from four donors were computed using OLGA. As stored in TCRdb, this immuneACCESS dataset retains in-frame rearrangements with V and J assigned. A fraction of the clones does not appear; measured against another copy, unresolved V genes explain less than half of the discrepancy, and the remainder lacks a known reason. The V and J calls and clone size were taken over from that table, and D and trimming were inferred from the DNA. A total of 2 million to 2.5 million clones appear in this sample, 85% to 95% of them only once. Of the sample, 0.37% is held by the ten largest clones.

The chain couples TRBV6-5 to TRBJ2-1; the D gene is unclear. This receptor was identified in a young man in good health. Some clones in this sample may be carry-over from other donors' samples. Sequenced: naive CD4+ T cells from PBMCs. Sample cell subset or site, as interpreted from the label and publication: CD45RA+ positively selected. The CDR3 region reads CASSETRGEQFF. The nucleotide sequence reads TGTGCCAGCAGTGAAACCCGTGGGGAGCAGTTCTTC.